Listed below are T cell receptor beta chains from one sample, sequenced in a study of blood T cells in healthy people across ages. TCRdb itself ran the 5' RACE reads through MiXCR, one entry per CDR3 protein. The table lists about 640,000 distinct CDR3 sequences, approximately 59% of them singletons. Material: blood. These receptor sequences come from a man between 60 and 75 years old in good health. The CDR3 runs from the conserved cysteine through the conserved F or W. D genes are given only for firm matches. Clone size is not always given. Where it is, it says once, few, many or a class for expanded clones.

cdr3_aa cdr3_nt d_call v_call clone_size j_call
CASSREANVLTF TGTGCCAGCAGTCGGGAGGCCAACGTCCTGACTTTC . TRBV4-2 . TRBJ2-6
CASSLSLGQGFSGANVLTF TGTGCCAGCAGCTTAAGTTTGGGACAGGGATTCTCTGGGGCCAACGTCCTGACTTTC TRBD1 TRBV11-2 . TRBJ2-6
CASSVLPGTNYGYTF TGTGCCAGCAGCGTACTGCCTGGAACTAACTATGGCTACACCTTC . TRBV9 . TRBJ1-2
CASRTSGIPYEQYF TGTGCCAGCAGGACTAGCGGGATTCCCTACGAGCAGTACTTC TRBD2 TRBV6-2/TRBV6-3 . TRBJ2-7
CSASLVGRRTEGASYEQYF TGCAGTGCTTCCCTAGTCGGTCGAAGGACCGAGGGGGCCTCCTACGAGCAGTACTTC TRBD1 TRBV20-1 . TRBJ2-7
CASSQDRGQGGETQYF TGTGCCAGCAGCCAAGATAGGGGACAGGGAGGGGAGACCCAGTACTTC TRBD1 TRBV4-2 once TRBJ2-5
CSARPTTSGVRTQYF TGCAGTGCTCGACCCACTACTAGCGGGGTTCGGACCCAGTACTTC TRBD2 TRBV20-1 . TRBJ2-5
CASRAHGLAGGLAKNIQYF TGTGCCAGCCGTGCTCACGGACTAGCGGGGGGACTAGCCAAAAACATTCAGTACTTC TRBD2 TRBV6-1 . TRBJ2-4
CASSPPVDSYDEQYF TGCGCCAGCAGCCCCCCTGTCGACAGCTACGACGAGCAGTACTTC . TRBV5-1 . TRBJ2-7
CASTAGSYYNEQFF TGTGCCAGTACCGCAGGGAGTTACTACAATGAGCAGTTCTTC . TRBV6-1 . TRBJ2-1